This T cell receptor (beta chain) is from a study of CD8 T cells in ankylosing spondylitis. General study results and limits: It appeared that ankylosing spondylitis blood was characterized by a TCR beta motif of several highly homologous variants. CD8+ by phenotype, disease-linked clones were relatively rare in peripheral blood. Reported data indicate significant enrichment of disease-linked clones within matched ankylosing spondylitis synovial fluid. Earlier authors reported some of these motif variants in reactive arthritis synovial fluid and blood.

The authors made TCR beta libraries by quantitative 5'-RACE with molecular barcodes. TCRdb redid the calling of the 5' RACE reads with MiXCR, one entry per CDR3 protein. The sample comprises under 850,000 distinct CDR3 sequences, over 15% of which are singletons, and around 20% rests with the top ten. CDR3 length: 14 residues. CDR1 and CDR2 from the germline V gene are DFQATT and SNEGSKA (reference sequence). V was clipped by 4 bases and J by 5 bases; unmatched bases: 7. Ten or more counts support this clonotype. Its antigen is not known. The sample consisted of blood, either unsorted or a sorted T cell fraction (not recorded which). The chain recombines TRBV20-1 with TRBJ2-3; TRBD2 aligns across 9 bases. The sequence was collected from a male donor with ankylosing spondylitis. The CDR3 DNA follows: TGCAGTGCTAAGATAGCGGGAGTCCTAGATACGCAGTATTTT. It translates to CSAKIAGVLDTQYF.